This T cell receptor beta chain appears in the sequencing data of a study of shared clonotypes between healthy human individuals. Trimming shortened V by 2 bases and J by 4 bases, and 8 bases separated the two germline ends. CDR3 length equals 13 residues. Germline loops: CDR1 MNHNS, CDR2 SASEGT. The repertoire was sequenced with immunoSEQ multiplex PCR; TCRdb's copy has only in-frame clones and lacks some. The sample has 2 million to 2.5 million clones, 95% seen once. Overall study results and limits: Lower generation probabilities were found for non-shared clonotypes than for those shared by all four donors. In a few donors, about 5% of naive CD4 clonotypes appeared in common.

This clone came up once. Its antigen is unknown. The receptor was derived from a young man in good health. The source material was naive CD4+ T cells sorted from blood. Subset indicated: CD45RA+ positively selected. The V call is TRBV6-1, the J call TRBJ1-2; no definite D call. CDR3 nucleotide sequence: TGTGCCAGCAGTGAAACGACCCTCTATGGCTACACCTTC. Its translation is CASSETTLYGYTF.